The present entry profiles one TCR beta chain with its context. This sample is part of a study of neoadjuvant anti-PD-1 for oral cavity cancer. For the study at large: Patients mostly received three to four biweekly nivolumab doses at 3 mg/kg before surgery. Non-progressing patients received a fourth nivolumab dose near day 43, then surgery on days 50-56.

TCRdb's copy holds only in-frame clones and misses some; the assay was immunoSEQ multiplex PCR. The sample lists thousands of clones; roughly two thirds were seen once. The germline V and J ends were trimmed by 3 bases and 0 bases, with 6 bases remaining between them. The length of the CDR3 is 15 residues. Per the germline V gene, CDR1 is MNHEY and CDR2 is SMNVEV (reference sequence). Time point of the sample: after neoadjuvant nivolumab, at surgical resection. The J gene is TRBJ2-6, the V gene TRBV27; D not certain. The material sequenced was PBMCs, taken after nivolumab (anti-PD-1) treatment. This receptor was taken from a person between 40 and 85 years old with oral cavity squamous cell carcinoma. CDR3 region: CASSLSDSGANVLTF. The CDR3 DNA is TGTGCCAGCAGTTTGAGTGACTCTGGGGCCAACGTCCTGACTTTC.